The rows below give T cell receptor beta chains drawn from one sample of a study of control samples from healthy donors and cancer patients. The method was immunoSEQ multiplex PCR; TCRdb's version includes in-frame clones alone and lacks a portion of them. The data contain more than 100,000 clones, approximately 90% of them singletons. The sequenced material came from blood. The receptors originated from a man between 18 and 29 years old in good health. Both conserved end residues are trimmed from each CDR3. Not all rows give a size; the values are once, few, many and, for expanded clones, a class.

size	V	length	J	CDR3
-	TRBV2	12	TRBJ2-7	ATVLGLAGNEQY
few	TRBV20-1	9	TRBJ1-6	SARMGSPLH
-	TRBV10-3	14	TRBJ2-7	AIRRVGGAGGGEQY
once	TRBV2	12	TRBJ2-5	ASRVRGAQETQY
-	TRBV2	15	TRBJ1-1	ASSEFSWGQGNTEAF
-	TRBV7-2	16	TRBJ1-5	ASSLGQLSYFSNQPQH
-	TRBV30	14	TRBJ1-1	AWSVPDRTRNTEAF
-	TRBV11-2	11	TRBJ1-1	ASSYVLQGEAF
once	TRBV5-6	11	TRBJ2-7	ASSVRGPYEQY
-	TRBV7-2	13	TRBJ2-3	ASSLSRVGSDTQY
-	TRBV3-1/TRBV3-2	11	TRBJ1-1	ASSPSEDTEAF
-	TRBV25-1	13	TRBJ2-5	ASSDPRLAGETQY
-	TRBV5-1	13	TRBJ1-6	ASSTRQGYNSPLH
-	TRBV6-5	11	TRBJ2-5	ASSITSQETQY
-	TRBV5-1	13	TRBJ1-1	ASSRGAGGNTEAF
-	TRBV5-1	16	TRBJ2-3	ASSRGPLSGASTDTQY
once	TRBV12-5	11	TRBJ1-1	ASGGPGDTEAF
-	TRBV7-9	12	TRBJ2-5	ASSRQGGQETQY
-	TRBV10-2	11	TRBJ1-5	ASGQGQGQPQH
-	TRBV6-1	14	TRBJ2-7	ASSDLGRSSSYEQY
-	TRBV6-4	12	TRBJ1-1	ARQYRGRSTEAF
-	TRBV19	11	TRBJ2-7	ASSIDPATEQY
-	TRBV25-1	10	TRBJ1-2	ASSESGYGYT
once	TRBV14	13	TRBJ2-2	ASSHFTDFTGELF
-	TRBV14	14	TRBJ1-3	ASSRFQGAPGNTIY
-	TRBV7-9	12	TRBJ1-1	ASSLGTVDTVTF
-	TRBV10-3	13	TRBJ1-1	AISWQDSGNTEAF
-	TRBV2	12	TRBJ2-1	ASPGTRGANEQF
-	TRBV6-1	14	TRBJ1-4	ASSEYGVLLNEKLF
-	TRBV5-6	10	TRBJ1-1	ASSLGSTEAF
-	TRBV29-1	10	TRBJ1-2	SDLRRSYGYT
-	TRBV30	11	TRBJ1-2	AWRVGGIYGYT
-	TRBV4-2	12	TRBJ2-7	ASSQDHPGNEQY
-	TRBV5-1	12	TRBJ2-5	ASSLFSDQETQY
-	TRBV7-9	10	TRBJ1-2	ASSLEADGYT
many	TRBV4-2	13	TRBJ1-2	ASSQDAGRDYGYT
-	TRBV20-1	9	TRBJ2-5	SVLPAMAQY
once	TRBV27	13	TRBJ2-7	ASSLSGIPDYEQY
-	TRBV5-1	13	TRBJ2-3	ASSLVGGGSDTQY
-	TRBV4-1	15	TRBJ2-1	ASSQAPRGGSYNEQF
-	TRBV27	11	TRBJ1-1	ASSLSSGVGAF
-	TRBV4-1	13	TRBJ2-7	ASSQIRGSSYEQY
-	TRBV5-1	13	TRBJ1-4	ASSLEYGPNEKLF
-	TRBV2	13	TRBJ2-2	ASSGETTNTGELF
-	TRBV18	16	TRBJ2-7	ASSPPLGGQGDKNEQY
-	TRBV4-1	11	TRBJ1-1	ASSRGQGAEAF
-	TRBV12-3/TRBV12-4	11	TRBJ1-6	ASSLTGDSPLH
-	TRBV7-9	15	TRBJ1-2	ASSQRGPADPNYGYT
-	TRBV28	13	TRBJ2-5	ASSLSLAGEETQY
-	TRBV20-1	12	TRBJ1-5	SASFGNSNQPQH
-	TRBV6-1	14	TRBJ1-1	ASSVGRGGGEGKLF
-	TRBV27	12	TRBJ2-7	ASSWQGTGYEQY
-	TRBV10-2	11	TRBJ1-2	ASSESMASGYT
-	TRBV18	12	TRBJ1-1	ASSPRGGNTEAF